This T cell receptor (beta chain) was profiled in a study of shared clonotypes between healthy human individuals (TCRdb year 2020). In terms of the full investigation: The cohort comprised a couple of women and a few men aged 18 to 49 years. For each donor, CD4 naive and CD4 memory were each run on three plates, CD8 naive on two plates, and CD8 memory on one plate. Libraries were prepared and TCR repertoires were sequenced by different laboratories using diverse techniques, in order to increase sequencing depth and limit assay-specific biases. To estimate repertoire size and how much clonotypes are shared between individuals, the study performed deep sequencing of blood TCR repertoires from roughly five healthy adults. Between about 0.85 and 8.9 billion PBMCs per donor were obtained by leukapheresis.

The germline V gene specifies SGHRS as CDR1 and YFSETQ as CDR2. V and J are truncated by 3 bases and 5 bases respectively, leaving an intervening sequence of 11 bases. Taken from cysteine to phenylalanine, the CDR3 has 14 residues. Only CDR3 DNA remains: 42 bases, in frame from the first base. In the case of this clone: Its antigen specificity is not known. Per-base quality was not reported, and no clone a single base away is much larger than it.

Using the deep immunoSEQ assay, multiplex PCR amplified TCR CDR3 regions from genomic DNA. Extracted genomic DNA from each cell subset was spread evenly across all wells of several immunoSEQ 96-well plates, with each plate serving as a replicate. Each replicate PCR for sorted subsets received approximately 220 ng genomic DNA, equal to tens of thousands of T cell genomes. The purified libraries were quantified using a Qubit 3.0 fluorometer, sized with a Bioanalyzer 2100, and then quantified again using the KAPA Library Quantification kit. A separate single-read 150-cycle Illumina NextSeq 550 flow cell was used to sequence each immunoSEQ 96-well plate. Regarding the original processing steps: Because the immunoSEQ output included only junctional sequences and no quality scores, the filtering could not be the same as the filtering used for full-length reads. Sequences were annotated with PyIR, a Python wrapper for IgBLAST v1.9, using IMGT germline references to assign V/J genes and CDR3. Reads were removed for weak V/J assignments (E-value above 1e-6), missing CDR3, stop codons, out-of-frame junctions, or ambiguous translated residues. V3J clonotypes were defined by identical inferred V gene, J gene, and CDR3 amino acid sequence. Percentage overlap between repertoires was computed as shared unique clonotypes divided by the size of the smaller repertoire. Richness of each repertoire was evaluated using RTK rarefaction, the Chao1 estimator, and Recon v2.1 estimates of unobserved clonotypes. OLGA was used to compute generation probabilities for all TCRbeta clonotypes that the gDNA method yielded from a handful of donors. TCRdb provides this immuneACCESS table in a form limited to in-frame rearrangements. Some clones are lacking; in checked studies, under half of them reflect an unresolved V gene, and why the rest are absent is not known. The V and J calls and clone size come from that table; D and trimming were worked out from the DNA. A total of about 2.4 million clones appear in this sample, roughly 93% of them only once. Approximately 0.37% of the sample is taken by the ten largest.

What the study reported, not specific to this receptor: Even with the large sequencing depth, rarefaction of the sorted-subset datasets indicated that sequencing was incomplete. About 5% of naive CD4, around 3.5% of naive CD8, approximately 2.2% of memory CD4, and approximately 0.4% of memory CD8 clonotypes were shared across a handful of donors. Pairwise subsampling indicated that sequencing depth was expected to affect the degree of clonotype sharing among donors. Sampling was limited to blood, and TCR repertoires in tissue likely differ from TCR repertoires in blood. The genetic and exposure-history diversity represented was limited by the small number of donors. Clonotypes shared by all four sorted-subset donors showed higher generation probabilities than non-shared clonotypes. Estimated clonotype richness was generally larger for naive than for memory subsets.

The donors were healthy, HIV-negative adults with no recently reported acute infections or vaccinations. Every donor was a Caucasian adult living in Nashville, Tennessee, USA. CD4+ T cells were enriched by magnetic negative selection, after which naive cells were positively selected on CD45RA and the negative fraction was taken as the memory subset. Blood was obtained by leukapheresis, after which PBMCs were separated by Ficoll-Histopaque density gradient centrifugation and cryopreserved in liquid nitrogen vapor phase. Analytical flow cytometry was used to check the purity and quantity of each magnetically sorted T cell population. Genomic DNA was isolated from each sorted fraction and quantified by UV absorbance on a Nanodrop 2000c.

Source material: naive CD4+ T cells from PBMCs. The cell subset or site tag for this specimen amounts to: CD45RA+ positively selected. The clonotype comes from a man younger than 35 in good health. Some clones in this sample may be carry-over from other donors' samples. The chain is encoded by TRBV5-1 joined to TRBJ1-4, and possibly TRBD1, on 5 matching bases. In nucleotide form, the sequence is TGCGCCAGCAGCTGGGCAGGGCCAAATGAAAAACTGTTTTTT. This translates into CASSWAGPNEKLFF.